This T cell receptor beta chain came from a study of blood T cells in healthy people across ages. General study findings and limits: Whereas aged donors had fewer naive CD4+ cells, long-lived donors had more of them and higher diversity.

V shed 4 bases and J shed 1 base, with 12 bases lying between them. Per germline, CDR1 LGHNA and CDR2 YSLEER. CDR3 length: 15 residues. Of note for this clonotype: The antigen remains undetermined.

Each donor had 7.5 to 10 milliliters of peripheral blood drawn. The total RNA that was extracted per sample amounted to at least 5 micrograms. PCR was performed a second time for about 6 to 12 cycles using a sample-barcoded 5' primer and a J-beta primer mix. TCRdb used MiXCR to reprocess the 5' RACE reads, holding one entry per CDR3 protein. The sample lists some 1,800,000 distinct CDR3 sequences, roughly two fifths seen once, with under 25% in the top ten. This sequence joins TRBV4-3 and TRBJ2-3; D perhaps matches TRBD2 (6 bases). Sequences were obtained from blood. The clonotype was recovered from a human donor in good health. DNA of the CDR3: TGCGCCAGCAGCCGACGACCTAGCGGCACAGATACGCAGTATTTT. Translation gives CASSRRPSGTDTQYF.